The present T cell receptor (beta chain) was sequenced within a study of blood T cell repertoires in COVID-19. The CDR3 contains 13 residues. V dropped 3 bases and J dropped 4; count of bases not matched to a gene: 2. CDR1 is SGHNT and CDR2 is YYREEE in the germline V gene (reference sequence). Here immunoSEQ multiplex PCR was the method, and the copy in TCRdb shows in-frame clones only, minus some. The profile shows roughly 200,000 clones, around nine tenths of them singletons. Sequenced material: peripheral blood. The source is a man between 40 and 49 years old with acute or convalescent COVID-19. This chain uses TRBV5-4 with TRBJ2-5; 8 bases match TRBD1. In nucleotides, the CDR3 is TGTGCCAGCAGCTCCGACAGGGGAGAGACCCAGTACTTC. Translating it yields CASSSDRGETQYF.